A single sample is the source of the 3 T cell receptor beta chains below, sequenced in a study of Graves' ophthalmopathy and Graves' hyperthyroidism. Amplified material comprised TCR beta CDR3 regions derived from RNA transcripts. First-round RT-PCR employed HTBI primers, with a second-round multiplex PCR after it. MiXCR, run by TCRdb on the multiplex PCR reads, gives a single entry per CDR3 protein. The sample consists of around 1.1 million distinct CDR3 sequences, about 36% of them appearing once. The sequencing sample was made of peripheral blood or thyroid tissue (not recorded which). The receptors stem from an adult man with Graves' hyperthyroidism.

This clonotype was found many times. The rearrangement joins TRBV7-2 to TRBJ2-5; D is unclear. Germline CDR1 reads SGHTA; CDR2 reads FQGNSA. The V and J ends lost 5 bases and 5 bases respectively, with 6 bases between them. The CDR3 runs to 11 residues. The CDR3 reads CASSGRETQYF. The CDR3 DNA reads TGTGCCAGCAGCGGCAGGGAGACCCAGTACTTC.

About this clonotype: A read error may explain this, as a much larger clone is one base away. This chain connects TRBV5-1 to TRBJ2-7; D gene uncertain. Trimming stripped 1 base from V and 6 bases from J, with 14 bases between. The CDR3 is made up of 14 amino acids. In germline, CDR1 is SGHRS, CDR2 YFSETQ. In nucleotides, the CDR3 is TGCGCCAGCAGCTTGTCTACTCCTAACTGCGAGCAGTACTTC. Amino acids: CASSLSTPNCEQYF. Full variable domain (missing parts from reference TRBV5-1 and TRBJ2-7): KAGVTQTPRYLIKTRGQQVTLSCSPISGHRSVSWYQQTPGQGLQFLFEYFSETQRNKGNFPGRFSGRQFSNSRSEMNVSTLELGDSALYLCASSLSTPNCEQYFGPGTRLTVT.

This chain links TRBV5-6 with TRBJ1-5; 9 nucleotides match TRBD1. J was trimmed by 5 bases and V by 2 bases; bases with no gene match: 11. The CDR3 length is 17 residues. In germline, CDR1 is SGHDT, CDR2 YYEEEE. As DNA, the CDR3 is TGTGCCAGCAGCTTACTAACCGGGACAGGGTTCGATCAGCCCCAGCATTTT. Translation: CASSLLTGTGFDQPQHF.